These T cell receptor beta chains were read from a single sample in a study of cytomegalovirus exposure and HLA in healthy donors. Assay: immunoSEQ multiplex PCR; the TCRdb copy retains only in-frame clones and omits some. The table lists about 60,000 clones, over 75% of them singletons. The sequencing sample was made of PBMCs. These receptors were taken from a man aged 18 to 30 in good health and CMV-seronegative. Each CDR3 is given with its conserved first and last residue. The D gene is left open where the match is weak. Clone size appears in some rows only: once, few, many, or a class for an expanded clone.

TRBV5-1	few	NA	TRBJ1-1	CASSSFLSNRPSMNTEAFF	TGCGCCAGCAGCTCATTCTTATCCAACAGGCCTTCCATGAACACTGAAGCTTTCTTT
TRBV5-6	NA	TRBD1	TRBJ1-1	CASSRTGTNTEAFF	TGTGCCAGCAGCCGGACAGGGACAAACACTGAAGCTTTCTTT
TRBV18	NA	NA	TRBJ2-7	CASSPTAGSEQYF	TGTGCCAGCTCACCAACCGCGGGGAGCGAGCAGTACTTC
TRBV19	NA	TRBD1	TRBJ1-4	CASSSRDRGGKLFF	TGTGCCAGTAGTAGCCGGGACAGGGGAGGAAAACTGTTTTTT
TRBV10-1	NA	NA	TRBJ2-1	CASTPGLGALNEQFF	TGCGCCAGCACCCCTGGTTTAGGGGCGCTCAATGAGCAGTTCTTC
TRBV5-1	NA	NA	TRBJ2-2	CASSLKTGANTGELFF	TGCGCCAGCAGCTTGAAGACAGGCGCGAACACCGGGGAGCTGTTTTTT
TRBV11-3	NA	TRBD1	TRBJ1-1	CASSLDGTVNTEAFF	TGTGCCAGCAGCTTAGATGGGACAGTGAACACTGAAGCTTTCTTT
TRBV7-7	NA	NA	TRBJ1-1	CASSITVDTEAFF	TGTGCTAGCAGCATTACAGTAGACACTGAAGCTTTCTTT
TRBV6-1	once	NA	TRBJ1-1	CASSGTEAFF	TGTGCCAGCAGCGGCACTGAAGCTTTCTTT
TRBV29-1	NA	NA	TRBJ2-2	CSVEGIREELFF	TGCAGCGTTGAAGGAATTCGAGAGGAGCTGTTTTTT
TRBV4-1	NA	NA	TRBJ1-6	CASSQEEGGHNSPLHF	TGCGCCAGCAGCCAAGAAGAGGGCGGGCATAATTCACCCCTCCACTTT
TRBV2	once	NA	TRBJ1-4	CASSVDSATNEKLFF	TGTGCCAGTTCCGTGGACAGCGCAACTAATGAAAAACTGTTTTTT
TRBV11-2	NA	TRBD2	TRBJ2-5	CASSWQGAGGSVTQYF	TGTGCCAGCAGCTGGCAAGGAGCGGGGGGCTCGGTGACCCAGTACTTC
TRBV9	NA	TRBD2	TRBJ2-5	CASSPFGTSDLQTQYF	TGTGCCAGCAGCCCCTTCGGGACTAGCGATTTACAGACCCAGTACTTC
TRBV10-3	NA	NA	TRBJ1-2	CAIKAAESYGYTF	TGTGCCATCAAGGCGGCGGAAAGCTATGGCTACACCTTC
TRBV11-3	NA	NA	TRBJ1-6	CASSQEAGANSPLHF	TGTGCCAGCAGCCAAGAGGCAGGGGCAAATTCACCCCTCCACTTT
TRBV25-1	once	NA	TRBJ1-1	CASRRPYGNTEAFF	TGTGCCAGCAGGAGGCCATACGGGAACACTGAAGCTTTCTTT
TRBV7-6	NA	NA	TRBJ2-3	CASSSTGYGTDTQYF	TGTGCCAGCAGCTCCACAGGGTACGGCACAGATACGCAGTATTTT
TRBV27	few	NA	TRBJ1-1	CASSWGMNTEAFF	TGTGCCAGCAGTTGGGGCATGAACACTGAAGCTTTCTTT
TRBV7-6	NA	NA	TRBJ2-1	CASSLAGQTYNEQFF	TGTGCCAGCAGCTTAGCCGGACAAACCTACAATGAGCAGTTCTTC
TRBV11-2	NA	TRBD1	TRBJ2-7	CASSLAIGGTGYYEQYF	TGTGCCAGCAGCTTAGCAATCGGGGGGACAGGGTACTACGAGCAGTACTTC
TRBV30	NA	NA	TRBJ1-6	CAWSVDSSYLLHF	TGTGCCTGGAGTGTTGACAGTTCGTATCTCCTCCACTTT
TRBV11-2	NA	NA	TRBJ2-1	CASTLYSSHSYNEQFF	TGTGCCAGCACCCTGTATTCTAGCCACTCCTACAATGAGCAGTTCTTC
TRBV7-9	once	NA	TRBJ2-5	CASSPGGPETQYF	TGTGCCAGCAGCCCCGGGGGGCCGGAGACCCAGTACTTC
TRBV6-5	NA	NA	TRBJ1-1	CASSRTENTEAFF	TGTGCCAGCAGCCGGACAGAAAACACTGAAGCTTTCTTT
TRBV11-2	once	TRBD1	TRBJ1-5	CASSHDRGVQPQHF	TGTGCCAGCAGTCACGACAGGGGAGTTCAGCCCCAGCATTTT
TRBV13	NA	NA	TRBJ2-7	CASSPGSYEQYF	TGTGCCAGCAGCCCGGGCTCCTACGAGCAGTACTTC
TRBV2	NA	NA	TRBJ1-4	CASMWLGDEKLFF	TGTGCCAGCATGTGGTTAGGGGATGAAAAACTGTTTTTT
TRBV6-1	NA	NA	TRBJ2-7	CASSDWLAGLLSEQYF	TGTGCCAGCAGTGATTGGTTGGCGGGGCTTCTTTCGGAGCAGTACTTC
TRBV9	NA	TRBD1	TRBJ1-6	CASSGTGDSPLHF	TGTGCCAGCAGCGGTACAGGGGACTCACCCCTCCACTTT
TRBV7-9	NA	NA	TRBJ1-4	CASSPQFGGLTNEKLFF	TGTGCCAGCAGCCCTCAATTCGGGGGGTTAACTAATGAAAAACTGTTTTTT
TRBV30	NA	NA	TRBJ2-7	CAWSTSRPYEQYF	TGTGCCTGGAGTACTAGCCGTCCGTACGAGCAGTACTTC
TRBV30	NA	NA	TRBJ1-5	CAWSVGGDQPQHF	TGTGCCTGGAGTGTAGGGGGTGATCAGCCCCAGCATTTT
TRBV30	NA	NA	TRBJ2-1	CAWILGRGAPYNEQFF	TGTGCCTGGATATTGGGTCGGGGGGCCCCCTACAATGAGCAGTTCTTC
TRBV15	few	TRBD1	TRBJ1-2	CATSKDRGTNYGYTF	TGTGCCACCAGCAAGGACAGGGGCACTAACTATGGCTACACCTTC
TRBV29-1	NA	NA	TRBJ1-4	CSVEEQGRNEKLFF	TGCAGCGTTGAAGAGCAGGGGCGGAATGAAAAACTGTTTTTT
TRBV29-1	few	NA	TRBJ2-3	CSVVFGDDTQYF	TGCAGCGTTGTATTCGGGGATGATACGCAGTATTTT
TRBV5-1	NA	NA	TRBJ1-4	CASSPGQLNEKLFF	TGCGCCAGCAGCCCTGGACAGCTTAATGAAAAACTGTTTTTT
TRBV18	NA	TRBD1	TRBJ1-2	CASSPRQGESYGYTF	TGTGCCAGCTCACCCCGACAGGGTGAATCCTATGGCTACACCTTC
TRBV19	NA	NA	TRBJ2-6	CASSIGAGANVLTF	TGTGCCAGTAGTATCGGGGCTGGGGCCAACGTCCTGACTTTC
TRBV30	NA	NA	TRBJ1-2	CAWRKTTGPMGYTF	TGTGCCTGGAGGAAAACTACAGGGCCTATGGGCTACACCTTC
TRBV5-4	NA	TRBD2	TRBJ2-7	CASSPGQASGGQSSYEQYF	TGTGCCAGCAGCCCTGGACAGGCTAGCGGGGGGCAAAGCTCCTACGAGCAGTACTTC
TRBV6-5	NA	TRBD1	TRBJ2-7	CASSYRDRGAYEQYF	TGTGCCAGCAGTTACCGGGACAGGGGCGCCTACGAGCAGTACTTC
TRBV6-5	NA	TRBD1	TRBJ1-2	CASSYSTTGGMNGYTF	TGTGCCAGCAGTTACTCCACGACAGGGGGAATGAATGGCTACACCTTC
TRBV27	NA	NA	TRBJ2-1	CASSLGAYNEQFF	TGTGCCAGCAGCCTAGGGGCTTACAATGAGCAGTTCTTC